This T cell receptor (beta chain) stems from a study of blood T cell repertoires in COVID-19. Overall study: COVID-19 samples, acute and convalescent, were from the United States, Italy and Spain. Sources were T cells, B-cell-depleted T cells, or PBMCs; the material itself was cDNA or gDNA.

The germline V gene encodes CDR1 LGHDT and CDR2 YNNKEL (reference sequence). The ends lost 1 base at V and 9 bases at J; junction bases unmatched: 0. CDR3 size: 11 residues. Original data processing: Cell counts per sample came from amplifying reference gene primers. Produced via immunoSEQ multiplex PCR; TCRdb's table is partial and in-frame only. For V, J and clone size, that table is used; D and trimming come from the DNA. The table shows some 160,000 clones, with 65% to 85% occurring only once. The sample holds a few counts of this clone. The rearrangement uses TRBV3-1 (or the pseudogene TRBV3-2) and TRBJ2-7; 7 bases align to TRBD2. The sample consisted of peripheral blood. This TCR came from a man aged 50 or older with active or convalescent COVID-19. The CDR3 protein is CASSQGLAQYF. The DNA for the CDR3 is TGTGCCAGCAGCCAAGGACTAGCGCAGTACTTC.